These 10 T cell receptor beta chains were all obtained from the same sample, sequenced in a study of control samples from healthy donors and cancer patients. Clones were sequenced by immunoSEQ multiplex PCR, and TCRdb holds only the in-frame ones, with some missing. Among some 11,000 clones listed, approximately 94% were seen once. The sample consisted of PBMCs. These receptors were collected from a man between 70 and 80 years old with head and neck cancer.

This chain uses TRBV4-1 with TRBJ2-1; perhaps D is TRBD1 or TRBD2 (6 bases each). Germline-derived CDR1 and CDR2 are MGHRA and YSYEKL. The V gene lost 5 bases and the J gene lost 6 bases, with 26 bases spanning the gap. CDR3 length: 18 residues. The CDR3 DNA reads TGCGCCAGCAGCTCCTATCAGGGGTCGTTAGAGCGGGCCAATGAGCAGTTCTTC. This gives the protein CASSSYQGSLERANEQFF.

V gene TRBV27 combines with J gene TRBJ1-6; D may be TRBD1 (6 bases). The CDR3 runs 15 residues. CDR1 and CDR2 (germline): MNHEY, SMNVEV (reference sequence). V gave up 2 bases and J gave up 2 bases, with 7 bases separating them. The chain's CDR3 is CASSLEGAYNSPLHF. The CDR3 nucleotides read TGTGCCAGCAGTTTAGAGGGGGCCTATAATTCACCCCTCCACTTT.

This rearrangement joins TRBV10-2 to TRBJ2-1; TRBD2 matches at 12 bases. The CDR3 is made up of 13 amino acids. Germline V CDR1 and CDR2: WSHSY, SAAADI. Trimming cost V 7 bases and J 6 bases; bases outside gene matches: 1. As DNA, the CDR3 is TGCGCCAGCAAGACTAGCGGGGGCAATGAGCAGTTCTTC. It codes for CASKTSGGNEQFF.

The CDR3 spells CASSQGVGNQPQHF. In DNA form, the CDR3 reads TGTGCCAGCAGCCAGGGCGTAGGCAATCAGCCCCAGCATTTT. J is TRBJ1-5 and V is TRBV9; D perhaps matches TRBD1 (5 bases). The CDR3 is 14 amino acids. Germline values: CDR1 SGDLS, CDR2 YYNGEE. V lost 4 bases and J 2 bases, leaving 10 bases between the germline ends. Together with reference TRBV9 and TRBJ1-5, the CDR3 gives the full variable domain: DSGVTQTPKHLITATGQRVTLRCSPRSGDLSVYWYQQSLDQGLQFLIQYYNGEERAKGNILERFSAQQFPDLHSELNLSSLELGDSALYFCASSQGVGNQPQHFGDGTRLSIL.

The chain has TRBV6-5 and TRBJ2-5; 7 positions match TRBD1. The germline CDR1 and CDR2 sequences are MNHEY and SVGAGI. This CDR3 comprises 13 residues. V dropped 5 bases and J dropped 5; count of bases not matched to a gene: 5. Here the CDR3 DNA reads TGTGCCAGCAGTCGGGACAGTAAGGAGACCCAGTACTTC. This codes for CASSRDSKETQYF.

The chain recombines TRBV5-6 with TRBJ2-7, with 8 bases lining up with TRBD1. The length of the CDR3 is 15 residues. Germline V lookup: CDR1 SGHDT, CDR2 YYEEEE. V trimming: 4 bases; J trimming: 6 bases; junction bases outside the gene matches: 12. The CDR3 sequence: CASSLFRTGFFEQYF. CDR3 sequence (DNA): TGTGCCAGCAGCCTCTTCCGGACAGGGTTTTTCGAGCAGTACTTC. Full variable domain (remainder filled in from reference TRBV5-6 and TRBJ2-7): DAGVTQSPTHLIKTRGQQVTLRCSPKSGHDTVSWYQQALGQGPQFIFQYYEEEERQRGNFPDRFSGHQFPNYSSELNVNALLLGDSALYLCASSLFRTGFFEQYFGPGTRLTVT.

The rearrangement uses TRBV5-1 and TRBJ2-7, with 16 bases that match TRBD2. V trimming: 6 bases; J trimming: 7 bases; junction bases outside the gene matches: 10. Germline V lookup: CDR1 SGHRS, CDR2 YFSETQ. This CDR3 is built from 16 residues. The CDR3 sequence is CASTLGTSGRAGEQYF. CDR3 bases: TGCGCCAGCACCCTCGGGACTAGCGGGAGGGCCGGTGAGCAGTACTTC.

The rearrangement links TRBV20-1 to TRBJ2-7; D remains ambiguous. The CDR3 runs to 12 residues. V lost 6 bases to trimming and J lost 4 bases, with 13 bases between them. The germline V gene encodes CDR1 DFQATT and CDR2 SNEGSKA (reference sequence). The CDR3 bases are TGCAGTGCCAGTTTGACGGGTTACGAGCAGTACTTC. Amino acids: CSASLTGYEQYF.

The chain recombines TRBV9 with TRBJ2-7; D uncertain. V lost 0 bases to trimming and J lost 2 bases, with 12 bases between them. Germline V gene lookup returns CDR1 SGDLS and CDR2 YYNGEE. The CDR3 is made up of 15 amino acids. The CDR3 coding sequence is TGTGCCAGCAGCGTAGTATCATCAGAGGCCTACGAGCAGTACTTC. Translated: CASSVVSSEAYEQYF.

The chain has TRBV5-4 and TRBJ1-1; D call uncertain. The V gene lost 4 bases and the J gene lost 0 bases, with 1 base spanning the gap. The CDR3 is 11 amino acids. Germline CDR1 is SGHNT and CDR2 is YYREEE (reference sequence). The CDR3: CASSLNTEAFF. The CDR3 DNA follows: TGTGCCAGCAGCCTGAACACTGAAGCTTTCTTT.